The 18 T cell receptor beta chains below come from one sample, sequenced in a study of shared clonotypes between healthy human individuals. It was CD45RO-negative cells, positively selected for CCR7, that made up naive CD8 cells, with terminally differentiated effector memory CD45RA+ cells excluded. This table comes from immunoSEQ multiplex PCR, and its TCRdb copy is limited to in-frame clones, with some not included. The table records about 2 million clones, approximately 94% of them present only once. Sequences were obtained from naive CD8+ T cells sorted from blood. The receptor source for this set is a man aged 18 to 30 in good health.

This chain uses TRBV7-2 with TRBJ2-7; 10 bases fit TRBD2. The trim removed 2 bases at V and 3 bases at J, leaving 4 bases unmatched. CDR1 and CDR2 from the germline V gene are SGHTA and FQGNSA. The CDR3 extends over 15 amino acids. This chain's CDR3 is CASSLKLAGNYEQYF. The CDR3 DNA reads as TGTGCCAGCAGCTTAAAACTAGCGGGAAACTACGAGCAGTACTTC.

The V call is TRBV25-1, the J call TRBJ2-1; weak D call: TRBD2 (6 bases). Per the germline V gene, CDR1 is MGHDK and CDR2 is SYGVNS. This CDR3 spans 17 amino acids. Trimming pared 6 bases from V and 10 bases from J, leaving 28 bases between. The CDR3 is CASSLPVSGQTIGEQFF. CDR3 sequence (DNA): TGTGCCAGCAGCCTTCCAGTTAGCGGCCAGACGATCGGGGAGCAGTTCTTC.

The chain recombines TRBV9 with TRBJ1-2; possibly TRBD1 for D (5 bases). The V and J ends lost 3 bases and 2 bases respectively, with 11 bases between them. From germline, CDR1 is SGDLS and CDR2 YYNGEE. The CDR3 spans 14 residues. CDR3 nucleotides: TGTGCCAGCAGCGGAGGGGAGGGGAACTATGGCTACACCTTC. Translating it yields CASSGGEGNYGYTF.

The CDR3 nucleotides read TGCAGCGTTCTCCCCGACCTAGCGGGGGGACTCAATGAGCAGTTCTTC. Encoded protein: CSVLPDLAGGLNEQFF. The chain recombines TRBV29-1 with TRBJ2-1; 11 nucleotides match TRBD2. Germline lookup yields CDR1 SQVTM and CDR2 ANQGSEA. Trimming cost V 5 bases and J 6 bases; bases outside gene matches: 12. This CDR3 is 16 amino acids long.

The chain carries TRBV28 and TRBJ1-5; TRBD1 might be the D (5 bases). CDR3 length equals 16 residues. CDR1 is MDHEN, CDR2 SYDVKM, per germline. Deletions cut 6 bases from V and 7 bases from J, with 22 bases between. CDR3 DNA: TGTGCCAGCAGCCCTTACCCCGGGGGGGAAGGACAGCCCCAGCATTTT. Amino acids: CASSPYPGGEGQPQHF.

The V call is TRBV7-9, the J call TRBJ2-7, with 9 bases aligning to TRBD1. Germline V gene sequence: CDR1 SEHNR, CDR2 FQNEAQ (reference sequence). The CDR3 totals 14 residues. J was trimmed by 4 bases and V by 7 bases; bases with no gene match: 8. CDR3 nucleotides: TGTGCCAGCACTCCTGGGGACAGGGTGTACGAGCAGTACTTC. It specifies CASTPGDRVYEQYF. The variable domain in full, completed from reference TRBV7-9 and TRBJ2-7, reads DTGVSQNPRHKITKRGQNVTFRCDPISEHNRLYWYRQTLGQGPEFLTYFQNEAQLEKSRLLSDRFSAERPKGSFSTLEIQRTEQGDSAMYLCASTPGDRVYEQYFGPGTRLTVT.

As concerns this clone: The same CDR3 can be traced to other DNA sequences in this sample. The DNA of the CDR3 is TGTGCCAGCAGCGTAGAATTAGCTGGTGCAGATACGCAGTATTTT. Its protein is CASSVELAGADTQYF. V gene TRBV9 combines with J gene TRBJ2-3, with unresolved D. The CDR3 is 15 amino acids. V was clipped by 0 bases and J by 4 bases, with 12 bases between them. The V gene's germline CDR1 is SGDLS and CDR2 YYNGEE.

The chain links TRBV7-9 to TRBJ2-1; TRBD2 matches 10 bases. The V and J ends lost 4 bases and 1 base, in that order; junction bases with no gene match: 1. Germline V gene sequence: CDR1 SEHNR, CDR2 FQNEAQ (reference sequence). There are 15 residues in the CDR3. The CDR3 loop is CASSSLAGSYNEQFF. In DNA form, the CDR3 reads TGTGCCAGCAGCTCACTAGCGGGATCCTACAATGAGCAGTTCTTC.

For the CDR3, the DNA is TGTGCCAGCAGCCTGACTAGCGGGAGCGATGAGCAGTTCTTC. As protein: CASSLTSGSDEQFF. The chain joins TRBV7-6 to TRBJ2-1; 12 bases align to TRBD2. The CDR3 covers 14 residues. Trimming took 5 bases from V and 8 from J; bases not matched to a gene: 4. CDR1 SGHVS and CDR2 FNYEAQ come from the germline V gene. The whole variable domain, filled in from reference TRBV7-6 and TRBJ2-1, reads GAGVSQSPRYKVTKRGQDVALRCDPISGHVSLYWYRQALGQGPEFLTYFNYEAQQDKSGLPNDRFSAERPEGSISTLTIQRTEQRDSAMYRCASSLTSGSDEQFFGPGTRLTVL.

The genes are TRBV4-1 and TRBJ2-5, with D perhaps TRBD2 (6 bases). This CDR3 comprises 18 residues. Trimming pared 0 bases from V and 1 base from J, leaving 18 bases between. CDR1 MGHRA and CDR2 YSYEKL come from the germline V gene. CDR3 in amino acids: CASSQDLAQRVSQETQYF. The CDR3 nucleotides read TGCGCCAGCAGCCAAGATTTAGCCCAGCGGGTGTCCCAAGAGACCCAGTACTTC.

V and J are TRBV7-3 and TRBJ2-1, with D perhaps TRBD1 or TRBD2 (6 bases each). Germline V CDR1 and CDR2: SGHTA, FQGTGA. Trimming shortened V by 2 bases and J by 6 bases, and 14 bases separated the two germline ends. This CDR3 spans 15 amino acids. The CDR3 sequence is CASSLEPGAGNEQFF. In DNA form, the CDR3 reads TGTGCCAGCAGCTTAGAGCCGGGGGCGGGCAATGAGCAGTTCTTC.

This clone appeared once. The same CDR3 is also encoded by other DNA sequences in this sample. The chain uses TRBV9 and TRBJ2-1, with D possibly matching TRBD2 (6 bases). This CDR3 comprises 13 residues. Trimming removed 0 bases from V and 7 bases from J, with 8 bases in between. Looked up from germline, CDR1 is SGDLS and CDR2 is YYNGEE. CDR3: CASSVDAGNEQFF. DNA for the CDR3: TGTGCCAGCAGCGTAGATGCGGGAAATGAGCAGTTCTTC.

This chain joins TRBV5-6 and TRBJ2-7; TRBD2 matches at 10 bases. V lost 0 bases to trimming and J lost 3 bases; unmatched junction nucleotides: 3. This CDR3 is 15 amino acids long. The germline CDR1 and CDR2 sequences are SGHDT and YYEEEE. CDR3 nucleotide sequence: TGTGCCAGCAGCTTGGTAATAGCGGGGGGCTACGAGCAGTACTTC. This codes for CASSLVIAGGYEQYF. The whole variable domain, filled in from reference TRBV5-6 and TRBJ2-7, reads DAGVTQSPTHLIKTRGQQVTLRCSPKSGHDTVSWYQQALGQGPQFIFQYYEEEERQRGNFPDRFSGHQFPNYSSELNVNALLLGDSALYLCASSLVIAGGYEQYFGPGTRLTVT.

CDR3 region: CASRELAGGRNEQFF. The CDR3 nucleotides are TGTGCCAGCAGAGAACTAGCGGGAGGACGGAATGAGCAGTTCTTC. V is TRBV2 and J is TRBJ2-1, with 12 bases fitting TRBD2. V shed 6 bases and J 7 bases; nucleotides not matched to a gene: 7. Germline V gene data show CDR1 as SNHLY and CDR2 as FYNNEI. The CDR3 consists of 15 residues.

The DNA of the CDR3 is TGTGCCAGCAGCCTTTCCGGGACTAACACAGATACGCAGTATTTT. This gives the protein CASSLSGTNTDTQYF. This chain uses TRBV7-9 with TRBJ2-3; 7 positions match TRBD2. Trimming at V came to 5 bases and at J to 2 bases, leaving 7 bases not matched to a gene. Per the germline V gene, CDR1 is SEHNR and CDR2 is FQNEAQ (reference sequence). The CDR3 has 15 residues.

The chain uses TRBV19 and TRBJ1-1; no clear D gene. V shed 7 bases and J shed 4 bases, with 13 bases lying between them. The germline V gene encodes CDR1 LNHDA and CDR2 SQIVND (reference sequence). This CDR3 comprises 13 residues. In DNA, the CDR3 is TGTGCCAGTAAAGCAGTGGGAATCACTGAAGCTTTCTTT. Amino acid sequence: CASKAVGITEAFF.

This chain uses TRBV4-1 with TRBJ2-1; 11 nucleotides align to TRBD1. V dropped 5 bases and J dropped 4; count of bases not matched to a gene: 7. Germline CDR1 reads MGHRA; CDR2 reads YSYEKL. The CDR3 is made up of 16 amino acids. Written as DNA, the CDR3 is TGCGCCAGCAGCGGACGAGGGACAGGGGGTTACAATGAGCAGTTCTTC. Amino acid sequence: CASSGRGTGGYNEQFF.

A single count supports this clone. CDR3 in DNA: TGCGCCAGCAGCCAAGAATGGCCCCAGACCGAGCAGTACTTC. Translation: CASSQEWPQTEQYF. J is TRBJ2-7 and V is TRBV4-1; no definite D call. This CDR3 is 14 amino acids long. Trimming took 0 bases from V and 6 from J, leaving 12 bases between them. Germline loops: CDR1 MGHRA, CDR2 YSYEKL.